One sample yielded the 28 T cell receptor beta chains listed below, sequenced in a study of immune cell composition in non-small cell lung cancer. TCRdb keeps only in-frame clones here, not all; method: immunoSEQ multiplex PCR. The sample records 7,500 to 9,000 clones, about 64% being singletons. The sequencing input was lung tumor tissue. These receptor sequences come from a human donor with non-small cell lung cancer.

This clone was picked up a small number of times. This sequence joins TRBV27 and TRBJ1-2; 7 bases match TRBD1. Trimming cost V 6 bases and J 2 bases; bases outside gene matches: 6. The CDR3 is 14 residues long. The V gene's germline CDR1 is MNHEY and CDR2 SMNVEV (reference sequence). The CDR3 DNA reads TGTGCCAGCAGAGAGACAGGGTCAAACTATGGCTACACCTTC. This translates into CASRETGSNYGYTF.

The CDR3: CASSPGTGGSGANVLTF. Written as DNA, the CDR3 is TGTGCCAGCAGCCCCGGGACAGGGGGTAGTGGGGCCAACGTCCTGACTTTC. The genes are TRBV11-3 and TRBJ2-6; 11 nucleotides match TRBD1. Germline V gene sequence: CDR1 SGHNT, CDR2 YENEEA. V lost 5 bases and J lost 3; bases outside the gene matches: 6. This CDR3 comprises 17 residues.

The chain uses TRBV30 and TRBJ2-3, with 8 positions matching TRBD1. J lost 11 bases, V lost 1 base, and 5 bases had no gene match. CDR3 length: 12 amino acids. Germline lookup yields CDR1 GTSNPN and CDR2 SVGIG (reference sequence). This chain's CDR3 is CAWSADRGRQYF. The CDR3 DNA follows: TGTGCCTGGAGTGCCGACAGGGGAAGGCAGTATTTT.

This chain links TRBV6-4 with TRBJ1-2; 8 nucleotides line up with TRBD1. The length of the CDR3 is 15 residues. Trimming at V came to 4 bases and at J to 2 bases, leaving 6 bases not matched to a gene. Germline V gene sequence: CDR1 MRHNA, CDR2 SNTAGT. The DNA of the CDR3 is TGTGCCAGCAGTGCCCGGACAGGGTCAAACTATGGCTACACCTTC. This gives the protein CASSARTGSNYGYTF.

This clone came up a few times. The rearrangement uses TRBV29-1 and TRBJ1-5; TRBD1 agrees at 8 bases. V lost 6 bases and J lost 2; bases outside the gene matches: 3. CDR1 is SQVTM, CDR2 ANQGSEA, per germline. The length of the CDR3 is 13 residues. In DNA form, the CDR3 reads TGCAGCGTCGGACAGGGAGGCAATCAGCCCCAGCATTTT. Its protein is CSVGQGGNQPQHF. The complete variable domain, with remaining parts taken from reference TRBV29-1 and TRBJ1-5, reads SAVISQKPSRDICQRGTSLTIQCQVDSQVTMMFWYRQQPGQSLTLIATANQGSEATYESGFVIDKFPISRPNLTFSTLTVSNMSPEDSSIYLCSVGQGGNQPQHFGDGTRLSIL.

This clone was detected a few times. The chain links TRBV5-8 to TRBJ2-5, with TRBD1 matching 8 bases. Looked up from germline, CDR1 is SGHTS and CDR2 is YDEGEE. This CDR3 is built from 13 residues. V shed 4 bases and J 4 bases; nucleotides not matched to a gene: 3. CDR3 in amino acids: CASSTGGRETQYF. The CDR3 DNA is TGTGCCAGCAGCACAGGGGGTAGAGAGACCCAGTACTTC.

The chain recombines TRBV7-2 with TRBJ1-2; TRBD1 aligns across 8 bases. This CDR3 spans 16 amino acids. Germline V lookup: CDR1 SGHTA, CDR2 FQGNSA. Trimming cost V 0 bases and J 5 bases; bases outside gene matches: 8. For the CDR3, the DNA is TGTGCCAGCAGCTTAGCCGGGGCAGGGGGCGCATATGGCTACACCTTC. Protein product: CASSLAGAGGAYGYTF. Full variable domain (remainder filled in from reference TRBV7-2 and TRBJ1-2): GAGVSQSPSNKVTEKGKDVELRCDPISGHTALYWYRQSLGQGLEFLIYFQGNSAPDKSGLPSDRFSAERTGGSVSTLTIQRTQQEDSAVYLCASSLAGAGGAYGYTFGSGTRLTVV.

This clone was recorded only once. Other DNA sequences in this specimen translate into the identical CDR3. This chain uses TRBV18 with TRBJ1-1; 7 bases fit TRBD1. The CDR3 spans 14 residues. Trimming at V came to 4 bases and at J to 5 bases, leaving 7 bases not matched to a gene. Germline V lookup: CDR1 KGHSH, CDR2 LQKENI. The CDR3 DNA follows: TGTGCCAGCTCACAATGGACAGGTTGGACTGAAGCTTTCTTT. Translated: CASSQWTGWTEAFF.

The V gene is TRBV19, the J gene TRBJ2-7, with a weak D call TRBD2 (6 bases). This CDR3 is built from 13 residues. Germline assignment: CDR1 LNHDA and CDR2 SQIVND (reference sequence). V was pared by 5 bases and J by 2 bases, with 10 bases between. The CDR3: CASSGVAAYEQYF. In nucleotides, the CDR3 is TGTGCCAGTAGTGGGGTAGCGGCCTACGAGCAGTACTTC.

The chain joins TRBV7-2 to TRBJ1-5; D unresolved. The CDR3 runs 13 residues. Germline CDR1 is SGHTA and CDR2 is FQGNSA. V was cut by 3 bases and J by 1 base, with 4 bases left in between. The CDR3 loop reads CASSFISNQPQHF. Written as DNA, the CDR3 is TGTGCCAGCAGCTTTATAAGCAATCAGCCCCAGCATTTT.

This CDR3 is CASSLGTALKEAFF. CDR3 coding DNA: TGTGCCAGCAGCTTAGGGACAGCCCTCAAAGAAGCTTTCTTT. The chain recombines TRBV7-2 with TRBJ1-1, with D tentatively TRBD1 (6 bases). Germline CDR1 reads SGHTA; CDR2 reads FQGNSA. This CDR3 region has 14 residues. Trimming stripped 1 base from V and 8 bases from J, with 14 bases between.

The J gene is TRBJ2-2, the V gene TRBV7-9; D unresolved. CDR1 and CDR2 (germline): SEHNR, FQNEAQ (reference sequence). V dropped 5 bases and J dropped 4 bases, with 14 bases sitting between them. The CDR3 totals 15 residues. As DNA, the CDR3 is TGTGCCAGCAGCCCCCTCTTGAGCTTCACCGGGGAGCTGTTTTTT. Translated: CASSPLLSFTGELFF.

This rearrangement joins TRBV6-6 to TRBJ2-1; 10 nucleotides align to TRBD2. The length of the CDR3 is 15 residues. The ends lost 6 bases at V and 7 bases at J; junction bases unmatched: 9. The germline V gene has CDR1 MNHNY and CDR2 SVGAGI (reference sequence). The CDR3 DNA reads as TGTGCCAGCAGCTACAAAGGACTAGCGGTGAATGAGCAGTTCTTC. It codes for CASSYKGLAVNEQFF.

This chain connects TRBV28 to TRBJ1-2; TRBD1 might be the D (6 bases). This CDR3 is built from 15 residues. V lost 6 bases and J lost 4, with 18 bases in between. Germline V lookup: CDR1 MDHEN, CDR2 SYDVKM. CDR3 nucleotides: TGTGCCAGCAGAAATCCGGGCCGGGGGGCCTATGGCTACACCTTC. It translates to CASRNPGRGAYGYTF.

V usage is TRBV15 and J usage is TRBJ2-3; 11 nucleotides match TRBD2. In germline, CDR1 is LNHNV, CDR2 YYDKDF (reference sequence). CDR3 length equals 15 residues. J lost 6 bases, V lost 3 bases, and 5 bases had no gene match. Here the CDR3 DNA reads TGTGCCACCAGCAGTAGCGGGAGGGCCGGGGATACGCAGTATTTT. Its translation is CATSSSGRAGDTQYF.

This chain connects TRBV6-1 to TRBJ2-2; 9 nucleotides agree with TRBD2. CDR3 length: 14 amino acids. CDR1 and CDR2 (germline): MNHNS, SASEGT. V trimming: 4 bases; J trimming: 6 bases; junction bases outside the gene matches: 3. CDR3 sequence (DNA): TGTGCCAGCAGTGCCTTAGCGGGAGCCGGGGAGCTGTTTTTT. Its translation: CASSALAGAGELFF.

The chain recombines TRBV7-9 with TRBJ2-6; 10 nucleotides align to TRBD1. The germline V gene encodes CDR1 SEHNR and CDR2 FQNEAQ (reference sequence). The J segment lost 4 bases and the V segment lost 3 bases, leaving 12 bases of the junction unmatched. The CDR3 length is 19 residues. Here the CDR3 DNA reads TGTGCCAGCAGCTTTAATCTCGGACAGGGGGAGGCGGGGGCCAACGTCCTGACTTTC. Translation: CASSFNLGQGEAGANVLTF.

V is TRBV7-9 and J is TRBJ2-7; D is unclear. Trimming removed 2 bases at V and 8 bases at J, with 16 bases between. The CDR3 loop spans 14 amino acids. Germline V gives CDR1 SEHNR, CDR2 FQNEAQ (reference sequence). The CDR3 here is CASSLSQTPSQQYF. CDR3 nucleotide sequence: TGTGCCAGCAGCTTATCCCAGACACCCTCGCAGCAGTACTTC. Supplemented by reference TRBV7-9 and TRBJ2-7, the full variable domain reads DTGVSQNPRHKITKRGQNVTFRCDPISEHNRLYWYRQTLGQGPEFLTYFQNEAQLEKSRLLSDRFSAERPKGSFSTLEIQRTEQGDSAMYLCASSLSQTPSQQYFGPGTRLTVT.

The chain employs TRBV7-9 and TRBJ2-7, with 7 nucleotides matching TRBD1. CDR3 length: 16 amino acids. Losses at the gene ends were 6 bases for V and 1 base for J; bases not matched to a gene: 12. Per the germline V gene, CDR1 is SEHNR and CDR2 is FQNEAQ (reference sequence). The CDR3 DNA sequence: TGTGCCAGCAGTCGAGCTACAGGGGTGGGGTCCTACGAGCAGTACTTC. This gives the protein CASSRATGVGSYEQYF.

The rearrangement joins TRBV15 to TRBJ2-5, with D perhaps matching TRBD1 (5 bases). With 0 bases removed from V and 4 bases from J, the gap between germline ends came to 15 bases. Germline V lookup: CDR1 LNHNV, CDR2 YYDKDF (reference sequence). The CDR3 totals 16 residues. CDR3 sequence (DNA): TGTGCCACCAGCAGAGATGGAAGGGGAAGGGGAGAGACCCAGTACTTC. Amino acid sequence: CATSRDGRGRGETQYF.

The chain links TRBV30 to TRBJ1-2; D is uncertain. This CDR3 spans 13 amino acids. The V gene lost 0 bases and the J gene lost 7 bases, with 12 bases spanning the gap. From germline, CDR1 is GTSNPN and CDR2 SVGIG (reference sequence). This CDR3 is CAWSVRRGTGYTF. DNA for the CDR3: TGTGCCTGGAGTGTACGGAGAGGTACTGGCTACACCTTC.

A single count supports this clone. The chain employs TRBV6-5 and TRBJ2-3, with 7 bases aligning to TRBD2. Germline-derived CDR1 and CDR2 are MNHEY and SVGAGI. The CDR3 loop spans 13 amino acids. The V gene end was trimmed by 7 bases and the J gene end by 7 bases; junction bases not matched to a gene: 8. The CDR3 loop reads CASTAGIAYTQYF. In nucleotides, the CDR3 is TGTGCCAGCACAGCGGGGATCGCATATACGCAGTATTTT.

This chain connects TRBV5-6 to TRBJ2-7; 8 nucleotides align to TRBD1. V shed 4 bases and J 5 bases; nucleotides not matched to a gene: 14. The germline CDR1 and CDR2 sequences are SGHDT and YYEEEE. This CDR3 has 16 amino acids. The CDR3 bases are TGTGCCAGCAGCCCACCAGGACAGGGTCTGCCTCACGAGCAGTACTTC. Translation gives CASSPPGQGLPHEQYF.

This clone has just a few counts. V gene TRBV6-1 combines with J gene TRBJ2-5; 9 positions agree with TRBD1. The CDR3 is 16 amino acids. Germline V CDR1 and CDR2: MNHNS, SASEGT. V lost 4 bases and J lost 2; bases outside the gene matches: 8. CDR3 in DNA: TGTGCCAGCAGTGGCCCGACAGGGGGTGGACAAGAGACCCAGTACTTC. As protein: CASSGPTGGGQETQYF.

The CDR3, as DNA: TGTGCCAGTAGTATGAAAACGATCAGGGCGCCTGGAAACACCATATATTTT. Translated: CASSMKTIRAPGNTIYF. The J gene is TRBJ1-3, the V gene TRBV19; a weak D match, TRBD1 (5 bases). The CDR3 loop spans 17 amino acids. V shed 3 bases and J shed 2 bases, with 17 bases lying between them. Germline-derived CDR1 and CDR2 are LNHDA and SQIVND (reference sequence).

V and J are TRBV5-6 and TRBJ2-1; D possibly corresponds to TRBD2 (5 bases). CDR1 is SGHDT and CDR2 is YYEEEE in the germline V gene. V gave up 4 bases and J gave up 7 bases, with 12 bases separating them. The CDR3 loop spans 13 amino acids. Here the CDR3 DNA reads TGTGCCAGCAGCCCGGGATGGGGAAATGAGCAGTTCTTC. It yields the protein CASSPGWGNEQFF. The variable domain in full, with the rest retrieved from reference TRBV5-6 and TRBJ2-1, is DAGVTQSPTHLIKTRGQQVTLRCSPKSGHDTVSWYQQALGQGPQFIFQYYEEEERQRGNFPDRFSGHQFPNYSSELNVNALLLGDSALYLCASSPGWGNEQFFGPGTRLTVL.

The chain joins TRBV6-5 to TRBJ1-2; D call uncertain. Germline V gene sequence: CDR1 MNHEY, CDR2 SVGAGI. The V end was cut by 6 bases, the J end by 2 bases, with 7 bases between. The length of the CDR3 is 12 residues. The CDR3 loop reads CASRGGNYGYTF. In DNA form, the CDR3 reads TGTGCCAGCAGGGGAGGGAACTATGGCTACACCTTC.

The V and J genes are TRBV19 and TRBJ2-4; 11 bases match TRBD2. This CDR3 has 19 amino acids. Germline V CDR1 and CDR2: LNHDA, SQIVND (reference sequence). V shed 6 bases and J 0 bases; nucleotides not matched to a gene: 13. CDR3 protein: CASRPRGTSGSLAKNIQYF. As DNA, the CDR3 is TGTGCCAGTAGGCCCCGTGGGACTAGCGGATCCCTAGCCAAAAACATTCAGTACTTC.